What follows are 4 T cell receptor beta chains derived from one specimen sequenced in a study of cytomegalovirus exposure and HLA in healthy donors. TCRdb's copy holds only in-frame clones and misses some; the assay was immunoSEQ multiplex PCR. This table holds a few hundred thousand clones, 90% found once. Sequenced input: PBMCs. Source of these receptors: a woman aged 18-35 years in good health and CMV-seronegative.

The chain couples TRBV29-1 to TRBJ2-3, with D perhaps TRBD1 (5 bases). The CDR3 is made up of 14 amino acids. Trimming left V 8 bases short and J 0 bases short, with 15 bases between. Germline loops: CDR1 SQVTM, CDR2 ANQGSEA. For the CDR3, the DNA is TGCAGCTTTGGGGCTTTTGATAGCACAGATACGCAGTATTTT. Translated, it gives CSFGAFDSTDTQYF.

The rearrangement links TRBV5-4 to TRBJ1-4; weak D call: TRBD1 (6 bases). This CDR3 spans 14 amino acids. V was trimmed by 1 base and J by 6 bases, leaving 10 bases between them. Germline lookup yields CDR1 SGHNT and CDR2 YYREEE (reference sequence). The DNA for the CDR3 is TGTGCCAGCAGCTTGACAGGGATCGATGAAAAACTGTTTTTT. Encoded protein: CASSLTGIDEKLFF.

A single count supports this clone. V usage is TRBV28 and J usage is TRBJ2-7; perhaps TRBD1 as D (5 bases). V was trimmed by 3 bases and J by 1 base, leaving 13 bases between them. Looked up from germline, CDR1 is MDHEN and CDR2 is SYDVKM. CDR3 length: 15 amino acids. DNA for the CDR3: TGTGCCAGCAGTTTTTTGTCAGGGAAATCCTACGAGCAGTACTTC. Translating gives CASSFLSGKSYEQYF.

The gene calls are TRBV6-6 and TRBJ2-7, with 10 positions matching TRBD1. The CDR3 has 15 amino acids. Trimming at V came to 2 bases and at J to 5 bases, leaving 6 bases not matched to a gene. Germline values: CDR1 MNHNY, CDR2 SVGAGI (reference sequence). DNA of the CDR3: TGTGCCAGCAGTTACAGTAGGGACAGGGGTCACGAGCAGTACTTC. Residues: CASSYSRDRGHEQYF.